The 27 T cell receptor beta chains listed next were all sequenced from one sample in a study of early T cells in non-severe SARS-CoV-2 infection. TCRdb reanalysed the 5' RACE reads using MiXCR and keeps one entry per CDR3 protein. The data contain around 30,000 distinct CDR3 sequences, roughly 6% of them singletons. The sequencing sample was made of whole blood. All receptors come from an adult who was a healthcare worker with PCR-confirmed SARS-CoV-2 infection or an uninfected control (not recorded which).

This clonotype was counted many times. The genes are TRBV19 and TRBJ1-5, with no clear D. There are 13 residues in the CDR3. V was pared by 6 bases and J by 3 bases, with 9 bases between. Germline loops: CDR1 LNHDA, CDR2 SQIVND (reference sequence). The CDR3 nucleotides are TGTGCCAGTAGAGCCCATTTCAATCAGCCCCAGCATTTT. It is translated as CASRAHFNQPQHF.

This clonotype was seen many times. This chain's CDR3 is CASSQDTPGGDSYNEQFF. As DNA, the CDR3 is TGCGCCAGCAGCCAGGATACTCCAGGGGGTGACTCCTACAATGAGCAGTTCTTC. The chain combines TRBV4-3 with TRBJ2-1, with TRBD1 matching over 7 bases. The CDR3 covers 18 residues. The junction had 11 bases not matched to a gene; V was cut back by 3 bases and J by 0 bases. The germline gives CDR1 LGHNA, CDR2 YSLEER.

This clonotype was recorded a few times. This rearrangement joins TRBV30 to TRBJ1-5; 8 positions agree with TRBD1. V lost 4 bases and J lost 4; bases outside the gene matches: 9. Germline V gene lookup returns CDR1 GTSNPN and CDR2 SVGIG (reference sequence). The CDR3 is made up of 15 amino acids. CDR3 nucleotides: TGTGCCTGGAAGAAGGGGACAGGCTCTAATCAGCCCCAGCATTTT. Protein sequence: CAWKKGTGSNQPQHF.

In its sample, this clonotype was seen a few times. The rearrangement joins TRBV9 to TRBJ2-1; 12 positions agree with TRBD2. Per the germline V gene, CDR1 is SGDLS and CDR2 is YYNGEE. V was clipped by 7 bases and J by 4 bases; unmatched bases: 6. The CDR3 covers 15 residues. CDR3 DNA sequence: TGTGCCAGCGGGAAGACTAGCGGGGGTTACAATGAGCAGTTCTTC. Amino acids: CASGKTSGGYNEQFF. Drawing the rest from reference TRBV9 and TRBJ2-1, the complete variable domain is DSGVTQTPKHLITATGQRVTLRCSPRSGDLSVYWYQQSLDQGLQFLIQYYNGEERAKGNILERFSAQQFPDLHSELNLSSLELGDSALYFCASGKTSGGYNEQFFGPGTRLTVL.

This clonotype was detected many times. This chain uses TRBV7-9 with TRBJ1-6; D not certain. V lost 0 bases, J lost 7 bases, and 4 bases lay in between. Germline CDR1 is SEHNR and CDR2 is FQNEAQ (reference sequence). CDR3 length equals 13 residues. CDR3 nucleotide sequence: TGTGCCAGCAGCTTAGCGAAGAATTCACCCCTCCACTTT. Translating it yields CASSLAKNSPLHF.

This clonotype was seen ten or more times. This sequence joins TRBV5-6 and TRBJ2-7, with a tentative D call TRBD2 (5 bases). There are 15 residues in the CDR3. V shed 0 bases and J shed 1 base, with 11 bases lying between them. The germline V gene has CDR1 SGHDT and CDR2 YYEEEE. DNA for the CDR3: TGTGCCAGCAGCTTGGTCGGGGTAACGTCCTACGAGCAGTACTTC. It codes for CASSLVGVTSYEQYF. Combining the CDR3 with reference TRBV5-6 and TRBJ2-7 gives the whole variable domain DAGVTQSPTHLIKTRGQQVTLRCSPKSGHDTVSWYQQALGQGPQFIFQYYEEEERQRGNFPDRFSGHQFPNYSSELNVNALLLGDSALYLCASSLVGVTSYEQYFGPGTRLTVT.

This clonotype was seen at least ten times. The chain carries TRBV30 and TRBJ1-2; the D gene is possibly TRBD1 (5 bases). The ends were cut back, 4 bases at V and 3 bases at J, with 9 bases in the middle. Germline CDR1 reads GTSNPN; CDR2 reads SVGIG (reference sequence). The CDR3 covers 12 residues. This CDR3 reads CAWTKGHYGYTF. As DNA, the CDR3 is TGTGCCTGGACAAAGGGGCACTATGGCTACACCTTC.

Only a few counts were recorded for this clonotype. The rearrangement joins TRBV29-1 to TRBJ1-1; tentative D call: TRBD1 (5 bases). CDR3 size: 12 residues. Trimming cost V 7 bases and J 0 bases, with 9 bases left between them. CDR1 and CDR2 (germline): SQVTM, ANQGSEA. CDR3 in amino acids: CSAVQVNTEAFF. CDR3 sequence (DNA): TGCAGCGCTGTACAGGTGAACACTGAAGCTTTCTTT. The full variable domain, in which reference TRBV29-1 and TRBJ1-1 provide the parts outside the CDR3, is SAVISQKPSRDICQRGTSLTIQCQVDSQVTMMFWYRQQPGQSLTLIATANQGSEATYESGFVIDKFPISRPNLTFSTLTVSNMSPEDSSIYLCSAVQVNTEAFFGQGTRLTVV.

The gene calls are TRBV14 and TRBJ1-2; no firm D call. Trimming left V 1 base short and J 4 bases short, with 13 bases between. CDR3 length: 15 amino acids. Germline lookup yields CDR1 SGHDN and CDR2 FVKESK. The CDR3 region is CASSQAVAQVYGYTF. Here the CDR3 DNA reads TGTGCCAGCAGCCAAGCCGTGGCCCAGGTCTATGGCTACACCTTC.

This clonotype was detected ten times or more. The chain employs TRBV7-2 and TRBJ1-4; D remains unclear. Trimming took 2 bases from V and 0 from J, leaving 10 bases between them. Germline CDR1 is SGHTA and CDR2 is FQGNSA. The CDR3 is 16 residues long. This chain's CDR3 is CASSLNPPATNEKLFF. The CDR3, as DNA: TGTGCCAGCAGCTTAAACCCACCCGCAACTAATGAAAAACTGTTTTTT.

Many counts were recorded for this clonotype. The CDR3 protein is CASSLVAGITEAFF. CDR3 bases: TGTGCCAGCAGCTTGGTGGCCGGGATCACTGAAGCTTTCTTT. The chain combines TRBV5-4 with TRBJ1-1; D is ambiguous. The CDR3 runs to 14 residues. The V and J ends lost 0 bases and 4 bases respectively, with 10 bases between them. The germline V gene encodes CDR1 SGHNT and CDR2 YYREEE (reference sequence).

This clonotype was detected a few times. The chain employs TRBV7-6 and TRBJ2-7, with 8 bases identical to TRBD1. Germline CDR1 is SGHVS and CDR2 is FNYEAQ. The CDR3 runs to 14 residues. With 2 bases clipped from V and 3 bases from J, the junction kept 3 bases outside the gene matches. CDR3 loop: CASSLRTGLYEQYF. The CDR3, as DNA: TGTGCCAGCAGCTTAAGGACAGGGCTCTACGAGCAGTACTTC.

In this sample, this clonotype turned up many times. The V gene is TRBV27, the J gene TRBJ2-1, with TRBD1 identical over 7 bases. The CDR3 spans 15 residues. With 6 bases clipped from V and 6 bases from J, the junction kept 11 bases outside the gene matches. CDR1 and CDR2 from the germline V gene are MNHEY and SMNVEV (reference sequence). Written as DNA, the CDR3 is TGTGCCAGCAGACCTCACAGGGGTGGTGGCAATGAGCAGTTCTTC. The encoded protein is CASRPHRGGGNEQFF.

This clonotype came up a few times. This sequence joins TRBV25-1 and TRBJ2-4; D is tentatively TRBD1 or TRBD2 (6 bases each). Trimming shortened V by 3 bases and J by 1 base, and 16 bases separated the two germline ends. Germline-derived CDR1 and CDR2 are MGHDK and SYGVNS. The CDR3 has 17 amino acids. The CDR3 sequence: CASSETGAASAKNIQYF. DNA for the CDR3: TGTGCCAGCAGTGAGACGGGGGCGGCGTCGGCCAAAAACATTCAGTACTTC.

J is TRBJ2-3 and V is TRBV6-4; 9 positions match TRBD2. After removal of 6 bases from V and 1 base from J, the junction contained 11 bases not matched to a gene. The CDR3 totals 17 residues. Germline CDR1 is MRHNA and CDR2 is SNTAGT. CDR3 residues: CASSAKAGGRGTDTQYF. CDR3 DNA sequence: TGTGCCAGCAGCGCCAAAGCGGGGGGACGGGGCACAGATACGCAGTATTTT.

At least ten counts were recorded for this clonotype. This chain joins TRBV18 and TRBJ2-7, with 7 bases that match TRBD2. CDR1 and CDR2 from the germline V gene are KGHSH and LQKENI. The V segment lost 3 bases and the J segment 3 bases; nucleotides outside the gene matches: 2. The CDR3 covers 13 residues. This chain's CDR3 is CASSPGRGYEQYF. CDR3 in DNA: TGTGCCAGCTCACCTGGGAGGGGCTACGAGCAGTACTTC. The whole variable domain, remainder taken from reference TRBV18 and TRBJ2-7, is NAGVMQNPRHLVRRRGQEARLRCSPMKGHSHVYWYRQLPEEGLKFMVYLQKENIIDESGMPKERFSAEFPKEGPSILRIQQVVRGDSAAYFCASSPGRGYEQYFGPGTRLTVT.

This clonotype was seen repeatedly, ten times or more. V usage is TRBV27 and J usage is TRBJ2-7, with D maybe TRBD1 (5 bases). Trimming removed 3 bases from V and 2 bases from J, with 8 bases in between. This CDR3 has 13 residues. Germline CDR1 MNHEY, CDR2 SMNVEV (reference sequence). The CDR3 reads CASSLSGPYEQYF. The CDR3 nucleotides are TGTGCCAGCAGTTTGTCAGGGCCCTACGAGCAGTACTTC.

In this sample, this clonotype turned up many times. The V and J genes are TRBV28 and TRBJ1-1; unclear D gene. Germline CDR1 and CDR2: MDHEN and SYDVKM. The CDR3 extends over 11 amino acids. The V gene lost 7 bases and the J gene lost 5 bases, with 8 bases spanning the gap. In DNA, the CDR3 is TGTGCCAGCACCTCGTGGACTGAAGCTTTCTTT. This codes for CASTSWTEAFF. Based on the CDR3 plus reference TRBV28 and TRBJ1-1, the full variable domain is DVKVTQSSRYLVKRTGEKVFLECVQDMDHENMFWYRQDPGLGLRLIYFSYDVKMKEKGDIPEGYSVSREKKERFSLILESASTNQTSMYLCASTSWTEAFFGQGTRLTVV.

This clonotype has at least ten counts. The V and J genes are TRBV5-1 and TRBJ2-3; no definite D call. The length of the CDR3 is 13 residues. Germline V CDR1 and CDR2: SGHRS, YFSETQ. The V end was cut by 2 bases, the J end by 0 bases, with 4 bases between. This CDR3 reads CASSLSSTDTQYF. The CDR3, as DNA: TGCGCCAGCAGCTTATCTAGCACAGATACGCAGTATTTT.

This clonotype has a count of ten or more. The chain employs TRBV2 and TRBJ1-5; D remains ambiguous. V was cut by 7 bases and J by 0 bases, with 13 bases left in between. In germline, CDR1 is SNHLY, CDR2 FYNNEI. CDR3 length equals 15 residues. The DNA of the CDR3 is TGTGCCAGCAAGACAAACAGCTATAGCAATCAGCCCCAGCATTTT. This encodes CASKTNSYSNQPQHF.

This clonotype showed up many times. The V and J genes are TRBV28 and TRBJ2-1; the D is unclear. Looked up from germline, CDR1 is MDHEN and CDR2 is SYDVKM. Trimming left V 8 bases short and J 4 bases short, with 12 bases between. This CDR3 has 13 amino acids. The CDR3 loop is CASSSSPYNEQFF. The CDR3 DNA is TGTGCCAGCTCTAGTTCCCCGTACAATGAGCAGTTCTTC.

This clonotype turned up a few times. The V and J genes are TRBV4-3 and TRBJ2-1, with 11 bases identical to TRBD1. The germline CDR1 and CDR2 sequences are LGHNA and YSLEER. J lost 4 bases, V lost 1 base, and 6 bases had no gene match. The CDR3 is 17 amino acids. The CDR3 loop is CASSQVAGTGGYNEQFF. In nucleotides, the CDR3 is TGCGCCAGCAGCCAAGTCGCCGGGACAGGGGGTTACAATGAGCAGTTCTTC.

This rearrangement joins TRBV4-1 to TRBJ1-3; the D gene is possibly TRBD1 (6 bases). CDR1 is MGHRA, CDR2 YSYEKL, per germline. Trimming took off 3 bases at V and 9 bases at J, with 15 bases between the two ends. There are 14 residues in the CDR3. As DNA, the CDR3 is TGCGCCAGCAGCCAGGGGACACCCAGTACCACCATATATTTT. Its translation: CASSQGTPSTTIYF.

This clonotype was observed many times. This chain links TRBV10-2 with TRBJ2-1; D call uncertain. CDR3 size: 11 residues. Germline V CDR1 and CDR2: WSHSY, SAAADI. Deletions cut 3 bases from V and 9 bases from J, with 6 bases between. CDR3 residues: CASSELSEQFF. In DNA form, the CDR3 reads TGCGCCAGCAGTGAATTAAGTGAGCAGTTCTTC.

The sample holds many counts of this clonotype. This chain links TRBV20-1 with TRBJ2-1; D might be TRBD1 (5 bases). This CDR3 spans 14 amino acids. The V gene lost 6 bases and the J gene lost 0 bases, with 12 bases spanning the gap. The V gene's germline CDR1 is DFQATT and CDR2 SNEGSKA (reference sequence). CDR3 nucleotides: TGCAGTGCCGACAGCGCGAGCTCCTACAATGAGCAGTTCTTC. Translated, it gives CSADSASSYNEQFF.

This clonotype was observed a handful of times. V and J are TRBV10-3 and TRBJ2-5, with D tentatively TRBD2 (6 bases). The length of the CDR3 is 13 residues. V dropped 5 bases and J dropped 2 bases, with 9 bases sitting between them. Germline lookup yields CDR1 ENHRY and CDR2 SYGVKD. The CDR3 region has the DNA TGTGCCATCAGTTGGGGAGGACAAGAGACCCAGTACTTC. It translates to CAISWGGQETQYF.

This clonotype was observed a few times. The J gene is TRBJ1-3, the V gene TRBV20-1; TRBD1 might be the D (5 bases). The CDR3 spans 13 residues. The V and J ends lost 6 bases and 2 bases respectively, with 11 bases between them. Germline V lookup: CDR1 DFQATT, CDR2 SNEGSKA (reference sequence). The CDR3 region has the DNA TGCAGTGCCCCGACAGACCCTGGAAACACCATATATTTT. Protein product: CSAPTDPGNTIYF.